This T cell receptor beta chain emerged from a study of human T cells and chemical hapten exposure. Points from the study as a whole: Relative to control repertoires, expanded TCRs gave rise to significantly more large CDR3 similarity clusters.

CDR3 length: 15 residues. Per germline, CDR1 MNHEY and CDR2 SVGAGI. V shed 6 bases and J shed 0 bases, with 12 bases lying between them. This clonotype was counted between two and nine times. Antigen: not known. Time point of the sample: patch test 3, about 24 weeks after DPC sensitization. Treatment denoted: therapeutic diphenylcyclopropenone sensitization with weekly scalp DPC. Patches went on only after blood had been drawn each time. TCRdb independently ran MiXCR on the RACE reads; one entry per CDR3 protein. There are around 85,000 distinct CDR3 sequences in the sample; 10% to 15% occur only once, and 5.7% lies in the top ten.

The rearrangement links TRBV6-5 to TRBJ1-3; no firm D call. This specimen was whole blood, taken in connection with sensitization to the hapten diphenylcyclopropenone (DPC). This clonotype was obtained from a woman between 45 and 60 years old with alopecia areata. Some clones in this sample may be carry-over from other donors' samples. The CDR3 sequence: CASSQLGSSGNTIYF. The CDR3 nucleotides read TGTGCCAGCAGCCAGTTAGGGAGCTCTGGAAACACCATATATTTT.